This T cell receptor beta chain was retrieved from a study of cytomegalovirus exposure and HLA in healthy donors. The primer mix had 60 Vbeta and 13 Jbeta primers. The table came from immunoSEQ multiplex PCR; TCRdb's copy has only in-frame clones and leaves some out. This table lists some 80,000 clones. Study findings and constraints: Some V segments could not be told apart, so they were left out, TRBV6-2 and TRBV6-3 among them. In vitro, a few CMV-associated chains proved specific for CMV antigens. According to a later analysis, donors in an Asian-associated ancestry cluster reportedly had fewer N-insertions than the 666-donor mean.

The CDR3 is 15 amino acids. V gave up 6 bases and J gave up 3 bases; unmatched junction bases: 9. Per the germline V gene, CDR1 is MNHNS and CDR2 is SASEGT. A remark on this clone: What it recognizes is unknown.

Sequencing was performed on PBMCs. V gene TRBV6-1 combines with J gene TRBJ2-7; 9 bases match TRBD1. The origin of this receptor is a woman aged 25 to 39 in good health and CMV-seronegative. In DNA form, the CDR3 reads TGTGCCAGCAGGCCACAGGGGGCGCAGTACTACGAGCAGTACTTC. This codes for CASRPQGAQYYEQYF.